One and the same sample provided the 10 T cell receptor beta chains below, sequenced in a study of cytomegalovirus exposure and HLA in healthy donors (dated by TCRdb to about 2017). Receptor amplification or capture employed the immunoSEQ multiplex PCR assay. For the multiplex PCR, a mixture combining 60 forward primers for TCR Vbeta segments and 13 reverse primers for TCR Jbeta segments was used. The table comes from immuneACCESS by way of TCRdb, which keeps in-frame sequences with V and J called. Part of the clones is missing from these tables; in studies checked, under half for an unresolved V gene and the rest for unknown reasons. The sample table shows 150,000 or so clones, and roughly four fifths are seen once. The ten largest clonotypes hold roughly 3.2% of the sample. Sequencing was carried out using PBMCs. Every receptor here comes from a man aged 18 to 30 in good health and CMV-seropositive.

This chain uses TRBV11-2 with TRBJ2-1; 11 bases map to TRBD2. This CDR3 is 17 amino acids long. V lost 5 bases and J lost 0; bases outside the gene matches: 6. From germline, CDR1 is SGHAT and CDR2 FQNNGV. The CDR3 DNA reads TGTGCCAGCAGCCTCAGGACTAGCGGGTACTCCTACAATGAGCAGTTCTTC. Protein sequence: CASSLRTSGYSYNEQFF.

The rearrangement joins TRBV5-1 to TRBJ2-2; D possibly corresponds to TRBD1 (5 bases). Looked up from germline, CDR1 is SGHRS and CDR2 is YFSETQ. Trimming shortened V by 0 bases and J by 3 bases, and 9 bases separated the two germline ends. The CDR3 length is 15 residues. The DNA for the CDR3 is TGCGCCAGCAGCTTGGGTCAGGGTGACACCGGGGAGCTGTTTTTT. As protein: CASSLGQGDTGELFF.

The rearrangement joins TRBV5-1 to TRBJ2-7; 7 bases agree with TRBD2. J lost 4 bases, V lost 3 bases, and 7 bases had no gene match. Germline assignment: CDR1 SGHRS and CDR2 YFSETQ. This CDR3 contains 14 residues. As DNA, the CDR3 is TGCGCCAGCAGCTCCGGGACTACCCTTTACGAGCAGTACTTC. Its translation: CASSSGTTLYEQYF.

The chain uses TRBV2 and TRBJ2-3; no reliable D call. V was clipped by 3 bases and J by 5 bases, with 15 bases between them. CDR3 size: 15 residues. Germline CDR1 SNHLY, CDR2 FYNNEI. CDR3 amino acids: CASSETSEWRDTQYF. As DNA, the CDR3 is TGTGCCAGCAGTGAGACCTCCGAGTGGAGAGATACGCAGTATTTT.

This chain uses TRBV15 with TRBJ2-7; D perhaps matches TRBD2 (6 bases). Germline-derived CDR1 and CDR2 are LNHNV and YYDKDF (reference sequence). This CDR3 spans 14 amino acids. The ends were cut back, 5 bases at V and 5 bases at J, with 16 bases in the middle. This CDR3 is CATSGPSARHEQYF. The CDR3 DNA follows: TGTGCCACCAGCGGACCTAGCGCACGCCACGAGCAGTACTTC.

The gene calls are TRBV7-8 and TRBJ2-1; 8 nucleotides match TRBD2. Germline CDR1 and CDR2: SGHVS and FQNEAQ. Trimming removed 1 base from V and 2 bases from J; junction bases left unmatched: 4. The CDR3 totals 16 residues. The CDR3 DNA is TGTGCCAGCAGCTTAGTATCCGGGAGGGCCTACAATGAGCAGTTCTTC. Protein sequence: CASSLVSGRAYNEQFF. The full variable domain, rest sourced from reference TRBV7-8 and TRBJ2-1, is GAGVSQSPRYKVAKRGQDVALRCDPISGHVSLFWYQQALGQGPEFLTYFQNEAQLDKSGLPSDRFFAERPEGSVSTLKIQRTQQEDSAVYLCASSLVSGRAYNEQFFGPGTRLTVL.

The J gene is TRBJ1-2, the V gene TRBV6-1, with 10 bases aligning to TRBD1. V shed 6 bases and J 6 bases; nucleotides not matched to a gene: 4. This CDR3 region has 13 residues. Germline loops: CDR1 MNHNS, CDR2 SASEGT. CDR3 bases: TGTGCCAGCAGAAAGACAGGGGGCGATGGCTACACCTTC. Its protein is CASRKTGGDGYTF.

V usage is TRBV18 and J usage is TRBJ1-2; D unclear. The length of the CDR3 is 16 residues. Germline loops: CDR1 KGHSH, CDR2 LQKENI. V was pared by 2 bases and J by 5 bases, with 18 bases between. The CDR3 DNA is TGTGCCAGCTCACCAGGTACCCCTAGATCGTCTTATGGCTACACCTTC. Its protein is CASSPGTPRSSYGYTF.

The genes are TRBV5-1 and TRBJ2-2, with TRBD2 identical over 7 bases. The trim removed 5 bases at V and 1 base at J, leaving 5 bases unmatched. From germline, CDR1 is SGHRS and CDR2 YFSETQ. The CDR3 is 15 amino acids. The CDR3 coding sequence is TGCGCCAGCAGAGCTTCGGGGGGGAACACCGGGGAGCTGTTTTTT. Translating gives CASRASGGNTGELFF.

The rearrangement joins TRBV28 to TRBJ1-2; 10 nucleotides agree with TRBD1. The CDR3 loop spans 16 amino acids. Looked up from germline, CDR1 is MDHEN and CDR2 is SYDVKM. The V segment lost 5 bases and the J segment 2 bases; nucleotides outside the gene matches: 8. CDR3 sequence: CASSPLDRGLNYGYTF. CDR3 bases: TGTGCCAGCAGTCCCTTGGACAGGGGGTTAAACTATGGCTACACCTTC.